Below, 26 T cell receptor delta chains from the same sample are listed, as sequenced in a study of γδ T cells in repeated Plasmodium falciparum infection (dated by TCRdb to 2020 to 2022). For bulk TCR repertoire analysis, Vgamma9/Vdelta2+ and Vdelta2-negative gammadelta T cell populations were isolated by flow sorting from peripheral blood mononuclear cells. Libraries were made using multiplex PCR. Sequencing was carried out with an Illumina MiSeq. With CATT, TCRdb called clones again from the public reads; duplicate DNA rows were later joined. The sample table shows over 90,000 delta-chain clones, and over 0.9% are seen once. The ten biggest clones cover 9% to 10% of the sample. Sequencing used gamma-delta T cells from blood. The receptor source for this set is a pool of human donors (malaria-infected and uninfected, not separated).

Concerning this clone: A far larger clone is only one base removed, so a read error is likely. Other DNA sequences of this sample code for an identical CDR3. The V and J genes are TRDV1 and TRDJ1; unclear D gene. CDR3 length: 15 amino acids. CDR1 TSWWSYY and CDR2 QGS come from the germline V gene. In DNA, the CDR3 is TGTGCTCTTGGGGAACTCTTTCCGTACACCGACAAACTCATCTTT. Translation: CALGELFPYTDKLIF.

This clone was seen a few times. A far larger clone is just one base off, so this is likely a read error. This specimen includes other DNA sequences encoding the same CDR3. The gene calls are TRDV2 and TRDJ3, with unresolved D. As TCRdb names no J gene, one was assigned here on the basis of a DNA match to germline. This CDR3 comprises 16 residues. Germline CDR1 reads GEAIGNYY; CDR2 reads EKD. In DNA form, the CDR3 reads TGTGCTTGTGACCCCCCCAACGCCTGGGACACCCGACAGATGTTTTTC. It translates to CACDPPNAWDTRQMFF.

For this clone: This DNA's translation and the protein TCRdb lists, from a much larger clone, do not match at residue 14, likely due to a read error; the protein shown is translated from the DNA. The chain has TRDV1 and TRDJ2; TRDD3 aligns across 7 bases. TCRdb records no J gene; here it was assigned by comparing the DNA to germline. The CDR3 is 20 amino acids. The V gene end was trimmed by 3 bases and the J gene end by 7 bases; junction bases not matched to a gene: 23. Per germline, CDR1 TSWWSYY and CDR2 QGS. CDR3 loop: CALGEVTMTGDPGDGAQLFF. Written as DNA, the CDR3 is TGTGCTCTTGGGGAGGTCACTATGACTGGGGATCCCGGTGATGGAGCACAACTCTTCTTT.

Concerning this clone: TCRdb has a much larger clone's protein, which differs at residue 3 from the translation of this DNA, likely because of a read error; what is shown is the protein translated from the DNA. This chain uses TRDV2 with TRDJ1, with 7 bases fitting TRDD3. Here the J gene was assigned by germline matching of the DNA, as TCRdb has none. The CDR3 sequence is 17 residues long. Germline V CDR1 and CDR2: GEAIGNYY, EKD. The DNA of the CDR3 is TGTGCCCGTGACGCCCTTGGGGGAATGTCGGTGCCCGATAAACTCATCTTT. Its protein product is CARDALGGMSVPDKLIF.

This clone came up a few times. This DNA translates differently at residue 13 from the TCRdb protein, which is that of a much larger clone; a read error is likely, and the protein shown is the DNA's own translation. The rearrangement uses TRDV1 and TRDJ1; the match to TRDD3 covers 9 bases. TCRdb lists no J gene, so it was determined here by aligning the DNA to germline. After removal of 2 bases from V and 8 bases from J, the junction contained 24 bases not matched to a gene. The CDR3 is 20 residues long. Germline V lookup: CDR1 TSWWSYY, CDR2 QGS. CDR3 nucleotide sequence: TGTGCTCTTGGGGAAAATTCCTGCGGCCTTCTCCTGCGGGGGATACAGAAACTCATCTTT. Translated: CALGENSCGLLLRGIQKLIF.

Regarding this clone: TCRdb's listed protein matches a much larger clone and diverges from this DNA's translation at residue 4, likely through a read error; the protein shown comes from the DNA. V gene TRDV1 combines with J gene TRDJ1; TRDD2 matches at 7 bases. The CDR3 is made up of 17 amino acids. CDR1 and CDR2 (germline): TSWWSYY, QGS. V trimming: 8 bases; J trimming: 4 bases; junction bases outside the gene matches: 19. CDR3 sequence reads: CALRLFPTGRTNDKLIF. CDR3 nucleotide sequence: TGTGCTCTTAGGCTATTTCCTACAGGGCGTACGAACGATAAACTCATCTTT.

For this clone: A far larger clone is one nucleotide away, so this likely arose from a read error. The sample holds other DNA sequences that translate to the same CDR3. The chain uses TRDV2 and TRDJ1; perhaps TRDD2 as D (5 bases). CDR3 length equals 14 residues. The V and J ends lost 0 bases and 5 bases respectively, with 12 bases between them. Germline CDR1 reads GEAIGNYY; CDR2 reads EKD. CDR3 amino acids: CACDTISFPDKLIF. The CDR3 DNA sequence: TGTGCCTGTGACACCATATCTTTTCCTGATAAACTCATCTTT.

With regard to this clone: The protein TCRdb gives is from a much larger clone and does not agree with this DNA's translation at residue 9, likely a read error; the protein shown here comes from the DNA. The chain links TRDV2 to TRDJ1; TRDD3 matches 7 bases. Matching the DNA to germline supplied the J gene, which TCRdb does not give. CDR1 and CDR2 from the germline V gene are GEAIGNYY and EKD. The CDR3 is made up of 18 amino acids. The V gene end was trimmed by 0 bases and the J gene end by 3 bases; junction bases not matched to a gene: 15. CDR3 sequence reads: CACDTGLGGTLSADKLIF. The CDR3 DNA reads TGTGCCTGTGACACCGGTCTGGGGGGTACGCTTTCAGCCGATAAACTCATCTTT.

This clone was seen a handful of times. This DNA's translation differs at residue 6 from TCRdb's protein, which comes from a much larger clone; a read error is likely, and the protein shown is translated from the DNA. J is TRDJ1 and V is TRDV1; tentatively, D is TRDD3 (5 bases). TCRdb supplies no J gene; here it was assigned by aligning the nucleotide sequence to germline. This CDR3 region has 18 residues. V lost 3 bases, J lost 0 bases, and 20 bases lay in between. Germline loops: CDR1 TSWWSYY, CDR2 QGS. CDR3 DNA sequence: TGTGCTCTTGGGGAGGGAAAATGGCTGGGATCCTACACCGATAAACTCATCTTT. Encoded protein: CALGEGKWLGSYTDKLIF.

Note on this clone: A far larger clone lies a single base away; this is likely a read error. In the same sample, other DNA sequences code for this CDR3. This chain joins TRDV2 and TRDJ1; no reliable D call. The J gene was not available in TCRdb and was assigned here by matching the DNA to germline segments. The CDR3 contains 15 residues. Germline CDR1 reads GEAIGNYY; CDR2 reads EKD. For the CDR3, the DNA is TGTGCCTGTGACACCGCATCCCGTAACACCGACAAACTCATCTTT. As protein: CACDTASRNTDKLIF.

This clone was seen at least ten times. The protein in TCRdb stems from a much larger clone and differs at residue 9 from this DNA's translation, likely a read error; here the protein is translated from the DNA. The gene calls are TRDV2 and TRDJ1; D is undetermined. The J gene is not listed in TCRdb, so it was assigned here from a DNA match to germline. Between the trimmed V and J ends, which lost 0 bases and 3 bases, there was a span of 10 bases. This CDR3 is built from 14 residues. Germline CDR1 reads GEAIGNYY; CDR2 reads EKD. The CDR3 protein is CACDTLTFPDKLIF. The CDR3 DNA sequence: TGTGCCTGTGACACCCTAACGTTTCCCGATAAACTCATCTTT.

Only a few counts were recorded for this clone. The TCRdb record carries a much larger clone's protein, which differs from this DNA's translation at residue 11; a read error is the likely cause, and the protein listed here is the DNA translation. The genes are TRDV1 and TRDJ1; possible D gene TRDD3, 5 bases. The J gene was not available in TCRdb and was assigned here by matching the DNA to germline segments. V lost 4 bases and J lost 0, with 21 bases in between. Germline V gene sequence: CDR1 TSWWSYY, CDR2 QGS. This CDR3 is built from 18 residues. This CDR3 is CALGALRRGRAHTDKLIF. For the CDR3, the DNA is TGTGCTCTTGGGGCACTTCGCCGGGGACGGGCCCACACCGATAAACTCATCTTT.

This clone was observed a few times. The protein in TCRdb stems from a much larger clone and differs at residue 12 from this DNA's translation, likely a read error; here the protein is translated from the DNA. The chain links TRDV1 to TRDJ1, with 7 bases lining up with TRDD3. The V and J ends lost 9 bases and 0 bases, in that order; junction bases with no gene match: 28. Germline lookup yields CDR1 TSWWSYY and CDR2 QGS. The CDR3 has 21 residues. The chain's CDR3 is CALQSGPPFTGEYAYTDKLIF. The CDR3 coding sequence is TGTGCTCTGCAGTCGGGGCCTCCGTTTACTGGGGAATACGCGTACACCGATAAACTCATCTTT.

This clone appeared a few times. The protein in TCRdb stems from a much larger clone and differs at residue 17 from this DNA's translation, likely a read error; here the protein is translated from the DNA. The chain is built from TRDV1 and TRDJ1; 10 nucleotides align to TRDD3. The J gene, not given by TCRdb, was assigned here from a germline match of the nucleotide sequence. The CDR3 runs 29 residues. From germline, CDR1 is TSWWSYY and CDR2 QGS. V was pared by 2 bases and J by 0 bases, with 42 bases of the junction left unmatched. The CDR3 is CALGEVLVAFLTVLGDATLRPLYTDKLIF. DNA for the CDR3: TGTGCTCTTGGGGAAGTTTTGGTGGCCTTCCTCACCGTACTGGGGGATGCCACTCTTAGGCCCTTGTACACCGATAAACTCATCTTT.

This clone was observed a few times. The TCRdb protein, from a much larger clone, departs from this DNA's translation at residue 3, likely by read error; the protein shown derives from the DNA. CDR3 amino acids: CAFDTGSYTGLLYTDKLIF. The CDR3 bases are TGTGCCTTTGACACGGGATCCTACACTGGGCTACTTTACACCGATAAACTCATCTTT. The chain recombines TRDV2 with TRDJ1; D possibly matches TRDD2 or TRDD3 (6 bases each). The CDR3 runs 19 residues. The germline CDR1 and CDR2 sequences are GEAIGNYY and EKD.

This clone appeared many times. Other DNA sequences in this sample translate to the same CDR3. The chain combines TRDV2 with TRDJ1, with no clear D. Here the J gene was assigned by germline matching of the DNA, as TCRdb has none. CDR3 length: 14 amino acids. V lost 1 base, J lost 0 bases, and 8 bases lay in between. Germline V gene lookup returns CDR1 GEAIGNYY and CDR2 EKD. CDR3 amino acids: CACDTVLHTDKLIF. CDR3 coding DNA: TGTGCCTGTGACACGGTATTGCACACCGATAAACTCATCTTT.

As regards this clone: This DNA's translation and the protein TCRdb lists, from a much larger clone, do not match at residue 16, likely due to a read error; the protein shown is translated from the DNA. The chain couples TRDV2 to TRDJ1; 13 nucleotides line up with TRDD3. TCRdb is silent on the J gene; assignment here came from matching the DNA to germline. This CDR3 comprises 19 residues. Looked up from germline, CDR1 is GEAIGNYY and CDR2 is EKD. Here the CDR3 DNA reads TGTGCCTGTGACCCTTTGACTGGGGGATACGCGTCTTTCACCGATAGACTCATCTTT. Its translation: CACDPLTGGYASFTDRLIF.

This clone was counted a few times. TCRdb has a much larger clone's protein, which differs at residue 9 from the translation of this DNA, likely because of a read error; what is shown is the protein translated from the DNA. CDR3 coding DNA: TGTGCTCTTTGGGAACCCGGCTTACCGGGGGATAAAACCGATAAACTCATCTTT. Its translation is CALWEPGLPGDKTDKLIF. The chain is built from TRDV1 and TRDJ1, with 8 positions matching TRDD3. TCRdb records no J gene; here it was assigned by comparing the DNA to germline. The CDR3 contains 18 residues. Germline lookup yields CDR1 TSWWSYY and CDR2 QGS.

This clone was counted only a few times. This likely stems from a read error, as it lies one base from a far larger clone. Other DNA sequences within the sample encode an identical CDR3. The V gene is TRDV2, the J gene TRDJ1; no firm D call. The J gene, left out of TCRdb, was set here by checking the DNA against germline. This CDR3 spans 14 amino acids. In germline, CDR1 is GEAIGNYY, CDR2 EKD. The CDR3, as DNA: TGTGCCTGCGACACCCTGCTAAACACCGATAAACTCATCTTT. This gives the protein CACDTLLNTDKLIF.

As regards this clone: TCRdb's protein for this DNA is that of a much larger clone and differs from the translation at residue 4, likely a read error; the protein shown is the DNA translation. V and J are TRDV2 and TRDJ1; D is perhaps TRDD3 (5 bases). Matching the DNA to germline supplied the J gene, which TCRdb does not give. Germline V CDR1 and CDR2: GEAIGNYY, EKD. The CDR3 is 16 amino acids. CDR3 protein: CACGTLSPGGTDKLIF. CDR3 sequence (DNA): TGTGCCTGTGGCACCCTCTCCCCGGGGGGCACCGATAAACTCATCTTT.

This clone was seen a handful of times. TCRdb assigns this DNA the protein of a much larger clone, which departs from its translation at residue 7; this likely reflects a read error, and the protein shown comes from translating the DNA. The chain recombines TRDV2 with TRDJ1; TRDD3 matches at 12 bases. TCRdb does not report a J gene; here it was assigned by matching the DNA to germline references. Germline CDR1 and CDR2: GEAIGNYY and EKD. CDR3 length: 18 residues. The V segment lost 3 bases and the J segment 0 bases; nucleotides outside the gene matches: 10. The CDR3 region has the DNA TGTGCCTGTGACCGCTGCATACTGGGGGATACTTACACCGATAAACTCATCTTT. Protein product: CACDRCILGDTYTDKLIF.

This clone was counted only a few times. The protein in TCRdb stems from a much larger clone and differs at residue 11 from this DNA's translation, likely a read error; here the protein is translated from the DNA. V and J are TRDV2 and TRDJ1; 8 positions match TRDD2. The J gene comes from matching the DNA to germline here; TCRdb lacks it. The CDR3 is 18 residues long. The V segment lost 3 bases and the J segment 6 bases; nucleotides outside the gene matches: 20. Per the germline V gene, CDR1 is GEAIGNYY and CDR2 is EKD. The CDR3 DNA reads TGTGCCTGTGACCCGAGCCTTCCTAGCCGTGTTGGGGGTTATAAACTCATCTTT. It encodes CACDPSLPSRVGGYKLIF.

A few counts support this clone. This likely traces to a read error, being one base from a far larger clone. The same CDR3 also results from other DNA sequences found in this sample. The chain has TRDV2 and TRDJ3, with a weak D call TRDD3 (6 bases). In the absence of a J gene in TCRdb, the DNA was matched to germline to assign it here. Germline CDR1 and CDR2: GEAIGNYY and EKD. Trimming cost V 1 base and J 0 bases, with 12 bases left between them. CDR3 length equals 18 residues. The CDR3 region has the DNA TGTGCCTGTGACACTACTGGGCAGAGCTCCTGGGACACCCGACAGATGTTTTTC. Its protein product is CACDTTGQSSWDTRQMFF.

This clone was counted a few times. For this DNA, TCRdb reports the protein of a much larger clone, which diverges at residue 13, most likely from a read error; the protein presented here is translated directly from the DNA. The chain has TRDV2 and TRDJ1; 7 nucleotides match TRDD3. In germline, CDR1 is GEAIGNYY, CDR2 EKD. This CDR3 is built from 16 residues. The CDR3 loop reads CACDTVSAGYSDTLIF. CDR3 in DNA: TGTGCCTGTGACACAGTTTCGGCGGGATACTCCGATACACTCATCTTT.

This clone showed up just a few times. It is likely a read error: a sequence one base away is far more abundant. Other DNA sequences in this specimen translate into the identical CDR3. This chain joins TRDV1 and TRDJ1, with 12 nucleotides matching TRDD3. Since TCRdb gives no J gene, matching the DNA to germline was used here to assign it. Germline assignment: CDR1 TSWWSYY and CDR2 QGS. The CDR3 is made up of 26 amino acids. Trimming took 4 bases from V and 3 from J; bases not matched to a gene: 36. CDR3 sequence reads: CALGVVLIPTPLADRLLGDTPDKLIF. The CDR3 nucleotides are TGTGCTCTTGGGGTTGTATTAATTCCTACCCCCCTCGCTGACCGTCTACTGGGGGATACACCCGATAAACTCATCTTT.

This clone showed up just a few times. A far larger clone lies a single base away; this is likely a read error. The same CDR3 is also encoded by other DNA sequences in this sample. This chain links TRDV1 with TRDJ1; D is possibly TRDD3 (5 bases). The J gene was not available in TCRdb and was assigned here by matching the DNA to germline segments. Germline CDR1 TSWWSYY, CDR2 QGS. The CDR3 consists of 19 residues. CDR3 protein: CALGELATSGAGLTDKLIF. CDR3 sequence (DNA): TGCGCTCTTGGGGAACTTGCTACGTCCGGCGCTGGCTTGACCGATAAACTCATCTTT.